This T cell receptor beta chain is from a study of cytomegalovirus exposure and HLA in healthy donors. The CDR3 has 15 residues. Trimming took 6 bases from V and 4 from J; bases not matched to a gene: 8. From germline, CDR1 is MNHEY and CDR2 SVGAGI. PCR involved 60 Vbeta and 13 Jbeta primers. Repertoires were generated with immunoSEQ multiplex PCR, while TCRdb's copy carries only in-frame clones and drops some. The sample consists of 150,000 to 200,000 clones, around 84% of them appearing once. Source material: PBMCs. The chain couples TRBV6-5 to TRBJ2-7; TRBD2 matches 11 bases. The receptor's source is a woman between 18 and 29 years old in good health and CMV-seronegative. CDR3: CASRIRLAGRYEQYF. The CDR3 coding sequence is TGTGCCAGCAGGATTAGACTAGCGGGGCGATACGAGCAGTACTTC.